These T cell receptor beta chains were read from a single sample in a study of blood T cell repertoires in COVID-19. The assay was immunoSEQ multiplex PCR, and TCRdb's table has in-frame clones only and misses some. In the table there are roughly 220,000 clones, 80% to 90% of which are singletons. The material sequenced was PBMCs or T cells enriched from blood (not recorded which). The receptors originated from a middle-aged woman with acute COVID-19. CDR3s include the opening cysteine and the closing phenylalanine or tryptophan. A D gene is named only where the DNA matches it firmly. Clone size appears in some rows only: once, few, many, or a class for an expanded clone.

size: .; J: TRBJ2-1; D: TRBD1; V: TRBV19; DNA: TGTGCCAGTAGTTCTCGACAGGGGGTCTTCTCCTACAATGAGCAGTTCTTC; CDR3: CASSSRQGVFSYNEQFF
size: .; J: TRBJ2-3; D: TRBD2; V: TRBV7-2; DNA: TGTGCCAGCAGCCCCCCGGGACTAGCGGGAGGCACAGATACGCAGTATTTT; CDR3: CASSPPGLAGGTDTQYF
size: .; J: TRBJ1-5; D: .; V: TRBV6-5; DNA: TGTGCCGCCACGGGTGGTTCTAACGCGGGGCCCCAGCATTTT; CDR3: CAATGGSNAGPQHF
size: .; J: TRBJ2-7; D: .; V: TRBV3-1/TRBV3-2; DNA: TGTGCCAGCAGCCTGACTACGTTTACCGAGCAGTACTTC; CDR3: CASSLTTFTEQYF
size: .; J: TRBJ2-5; D: .; V: TRBV5-1; DNA: TGCGCCAGCAGTAAAACATCGCGGGACTCCCCACAAGAGACCCAGTACTTC; CDR3: CASSKTSRDSPQETQYF
size: .; J: TRBJ2-3; D: .; V: TRBV11-1; DNA: TGTGCCAGCAGCTTACAGGGGAAGGGCACAGATACGCAGTATTTT; CDR3: CASSLQGKGTDTQYF
size: .; J: TRBJ2-3; D: TRBD2; V: TRBV7-2; DNA: TGTGCCAGCAGCTTAGCCGCTAGCGGGATGAGGGGTACGCAGTATTTT; CDR3: CASSLAASGMRGTQYF
size: .; J: TRBJ2-7; D: TRBD1; V: TRBV6-5; DNA: TGTGCCAGCAGTTACGGAGACAGGGGATCCTACGAGCAGTACTTC; CDR3: CASSYGDRGSYEQYF
size: .; J: TRBJ1-1; D: TRBD1; V: TRBV4-3; DNA: TGCGCCAGCAGCCAAGAGACAGGGAGGACTGAAGCTTTCTTT; CDR3: CASSQETGRTEAFF
size: .; J: TRBJ2-5; D: TRBD2; V: TRBV15; DNA: TGTGCCACCAGCAGGGGAGGCGGGAGGGGAGAGACCCAGTACTTC; CDR3: CATSRGGGRGETQYF
size: .; J: TRBJ2-7; D: .; V: TRBV5-1; DNA: TGCGCCAGCAGCTATAGACAGAGGAGCTCCTACGAGCAGTACTTC; CDR3: CASSYRQRSSYEQYF
size: few; J: TRBJ2-5; D: .; V: TRBV5-1; DNA: TGCGCCAGCAGCTCTTTACTGAGCCCCCAAGAGACCCAGTACTTC; CDR3: CASSSLLSPQETQYF
size: .; J: TRBJ2-7; D: .; V: TRBV5-1; DNA: TGCGCCAGCAGCTTGGAAGCCGTCTACGAGCAGTACTTC; CDR3: CASSLEAVYEQYF
size: .; J: TRBJ2-5; D: TRBD1; V: TRBV18; DNA: TGTGCCAGCTCACGTATGGCTATGGGACAGGGTATTCAAGAGACCCAGTACTTC; CDR3: CASSRMAMGQGIQETQYF
size: .; J: TRBJ1-3; D: TRBD1; V: TRBV3-1/TRBV3-2; DNA: TGTGCCAGCAGCCCGGGGGCAGGGGGAAAAAACACCATATATTTT; CDR3: CASSPGAGGKNTIYF
size: .; J: TRBJ1-1; D: TRBD1; V: TRBV3-1/TRBV3-2; DNA: TGTGCCAGCAGCCAAGGGACAGGGTTTAGAGCTTTCTTT; CDR3: CASSQGTGFRAFF
size: .; J: TRBJ2-7; D: .; V: TRBV3-1/TRBV3-2; DNA: TGTGCCAGTCAAGTTGGGGCTGGGCAGTACTTC; CDR3: CASQVGAGQYF
size: .; J: TRBJ1-1; D: TRBD1; V: TRBV6-4; DNA: TGTGCCAGCAGTGAGATGGGGACAGGGAAAATGAACACTGAAGCTTTCTTT; CDR3: CASSEMGTGKMNTEAFF
size: .; J: TRBJ2-3; D: TRBD2; V: TRBV4-2; DNA: TGTGCCAGCAGCCAATCACTAGCGGGAACGGATACGCAGTATTTT; CDR3: CASSQSLAGTDTQYF
size: .; J: TRBJ2-7; D: TRBD1; V: TRBV27; DNA: TGTGCCAGCAGTTCAGCAGGGGGCAGTCAATTTGGGGAGCAGTACTTC; CDR3: CASSSAGGSQFGEQYF
size: .; J: TRBJ2-1; D: .; V: TRBV6-6; DNA: TGTGCCAGCAGTTACTCGCGGGTGTACAATGAGCAGTTCTTC; CDR3: CASSYSRVYNEQFF
size: few; J: TRBJ2-7; D: TRBD1; V: TRBV6-5; DNA: TGTGCCAGCAGTTACGCGGACAGGGCCCCTAACGAGCAGTACTTC; CDR3: CASSYADRAPNEQYF
size: .; J: TRBJ2-5; D: TRBD2; V: TRBV11-2; DNA: TGTGCCAGCAGCTCTAGCGGGATCAGGGAGACCCAGTACTTC; CDR3: CASSSSGIRETQYF
size: .; J: TRBJ1-6; D: TRBD1; V: TRBV9; DNA: TGTGCCAGCAGCACCCACAGGGGGCGCGGCGGTTGGTCACCCCTCCACTTT; CDR3: CASSTHRGRGGWSPLHF
size: once; J: TRBJ1-5; D: TRBD1; V: TRBV4-2; DNA: TGTGCCAGCAGCGGGACAGGGAGAGGCCAGCCCCAGCATTTT; CDR3: CASSGTGRGQPQHF